The next 27 T cell receptor beta chains were all read from a single sample in a study of blood T cell repertoires in COVID-19. Produced via immunoSEQ multiplex PCR; TCRdb's table is partial and in-frame only. Of around 180,000 clones listed, 70% to 85% were seen once; the top ten hold about 7%. Sequenced input: peripheral blood. The receptors were gathered from a human donor in a cohort sampled during active COVID-19.

This chain links TRBV13 with TRBJ2-7; 12 bases fit TRBD2. J lost 2 bases, V lost 5 bases, and 7 bases had no gene match. Germline V lookup: CDR1 PRHDT, CDR2 FYEKMQ (reference sequence). The CDR3 extends over 16 amino acids. CDR3 in DNA: TGTGCCAGCAGCCACCAGGGACTAGCGGGCGCCTACGAGCAGTACTTC. This translates into CASSHQGLAGAYEQYF.

V and J are TRBV2 and TRBJ2-1, with a tentative D call TRBD2 (6 bases). The CDR3 consists of 13 residues. The germline V gene has CDR1 SNHLY and CDR2 FYNNEI. V was cut by 8 bases and J by 1 base, with 9 bases left in between. CDR3 in DNA: TGTGCCAGCTACGGGGGATCCTACAATGAGCAGTTCTTC. Translation: CASYGGSYNEQFF.

V gene TRBV5-6 combines with J gene TRBJ1-4, with 8 bases lining up with TRBD1. With 3 bases clipped from V and 3 bases from J, the junction kept 7 bases outside the gene matches. The CDR3 is made up of 16 amino acids. The germline V gene encodes CDR1 SGHDT and CDR2 YYEEEE. In nucleotides, the CDR3 is TGTGCCAGCAGCTCTCTTAGGGGACAGGCTAATGAAAAACTGTTTTTT. Translated: CASSSLRGQANEKLFF.

This rearrangement joins TRBV6-6 to TRBJ2-2; 11 bases map to TRBD2. The trim removed 5 bases at V and 1 base at J, leaving 12 bases unmatched. Per the germline V gene, CDR1 is MNHNY and CDR2 is SVGAGI (reference sequence). The CDR3 sequence is 19 residues long. For the CDR3, the DNA is TGTGCCAGCAGTCCCCTGTGGATAGCGGGGGGGAAGAACACCGGGGAGCTGTTTTTT. Translated, it gives CASSPLWIAGGKNTGELFF.

The rearrangement links TRBV6-5 to TRBJ1-3; the D gene is possibly TRBD1 (6 bases). The CDR3 runs 14 residues. CDR1 is MNHEY, CDR2 SVGAGI, per germline. Trimming took 6 bases from V and 0 from J, leaving 9 bases between them. This CDR3 reads CASRTGSSGNTIYF. The CDR3 DNA is TGTGCCAGCAGAACAGGGAGCTCTGGAAACACCATATATTTT.

The CDR3 bases are TGCGCCAGCAGCTTGGGGGGGACAGAACCACGAGGCTACACCTTC. This gives the protein CASSLGGTEPRGYTF. The chain has TRBV5-1 and TRBJ1-2; the match to TRBD1 covers 7 bases. The trim removed 0 bases at V and 8 bases at J, leaving 10 bases unmatched. The CDR3 spans 15 residues. Germline CDR1 is SGHRS and CDR2 is YFSETQ.

V is TRBV7-6 and J is TRBJ1-2; 7 nucleotides line up with TRBD1. Germline V gives CDR1 SGHVS, CDR2 FNYEAQ. J lost 2 bases, V lost 5 bases, and 8 bases had no gene match. CDR3 length: 15 amino acids. CDR3 DNA sequence: TGTGCCAGCAGCCCAGGGACAGCCTCAAACTATGGCTACACCTTC. As protein: CASSPGTASNYGYTF. The complete variable domain, with remaining parts taken from reference TRBV7-6 and TRBJ1-2, reads GAGVSQSPRYKVTKRGQDVALRCDPISGHVSLYWYRQALGQGPEFLTYFNYEAQQDKSGLPNDRFSAERPEGSISTLTIQRTEQRDSAMYRCASSPGTASNYGYTFGSGTRLTVV.

Here the CDR3 DNA reads TGTGCCAGCAGCCCACTAGGACAGGCGAACACTGAAGCTTTCTTT. Amino acids: CASSPLGQANTEAFF. V is TRBV3-1 (or the pseudogene TRBV3-2) and J is TRBJ1-1, with 7 bases identical to TRBD1. Germline trimming cut 4 bases from V and 1 base from J; bases unmatched to any gene: 6. The CDR3 has 15 residues. Germline V gene sequence: CDR1 LGHDT, CDR2 YNNKEL (reference sequence).

V is TRBV7-9 and J is TRBJ1-2, with TRBD1 matching 8 bases. From germline, CDR1 is SEHNR and CDR2 FQNEAQ (reference sequence). V lost 5 bases and J lost 5; bases outside the gene matches: 10. This CDR3 contains 15 residues. The CDR3 loop reads CASSLYSGTGYGYTF. The DNA of the CDR3 is TGTGCCAGCAGCCTTTACTCCGGGACAGGATATGGCTACACCTTC.

This sequence joins TRBV6-5 and TRBJ2-7; a possible D gene is TRBD1 (5 bases). The CDR3 is made up of 14 amino acids. V was shortened by 0 bases and J by 1 base, with 7 bases between the two germline ends. CDR1 is MNHEY, CDR2 SVGAGI, per germline. The CDR3 region is CASSYSRTSYEQYF. The CDR3 DNA reads TGTGCCAGCAGTTACTCGAGGACATCCTACGAGCAGTACTTC.

The CDR3 protein is CASSEEVQETQYF. For the CDR3, the DNA is TGTGCCAGCAGTGAGGAGGTCCAAGAGACCCAGTACTTC. The chain combines TRBV25-1 with TRBJ2-5, with a weak D call TRBD2 (5 bases). V was clipped by 3 bases and J by 1 base, with 6 bases between them. The V gene's germline CDR1 is MGHDK and CDR2 SYGVNS. This CDR3 spans 13 amino acids. The entire variable domain, with the rest obtained from reference TRBV25-1 and TRBJ2-5, is as follows: EADIYQTPRYLVIGTGKKITLECSQTMGHDKMYWYQQDPGMELHLIHYSYGVNSTEKGDLSSESTVSRIRTEHFPLTLESARPSHTSQYLCASSEEVQETQYFGPGTRLLVL.

V gene TRBV14 combines with J gene TRBJ2-3, with TRBD2 matching over 11 bases. Per the germline V gene, CDR1 is SGHDN and CDR2 is FVKESK. With V trimmed by 2 bases and J by 2 bases, 15 bases remained unmatched. CDR3 size: 20 residues. This CDR3 reads CASSQPVGSGTSGFTDTQYF. The CDR3 DNA sequence: TGTGCCAGCAGCCAACCAGTGGGCTCCGGGACTAGCGGATTCACAGATACGCAGTATTTT.

The chain is built from TRBV6-5 and TRBJ1-1; TRBD1 is a possible D gene (5 bases). Germline V gene data show CDR1 as MNHEY and CDR2 as SVGAGI. V lost 6 bases and J lost 1, with 9 bases in between. This CDR3 has 13 residues. DNA for the CDR3: TGTGCCAGCAGGGACATCTGGAACACTGAAGCTTTCTTT. Amino acid sequence: CASRDIWNTEAFF.

J is TRBJ2-1 and V is TRBV9; weak D call: TRBD2 (6 bases). The CDR3 extends over 16 amino acids. CDR1 is SGDLS and CDR2 is YYNGEE in the germline V gene. With 3 bases removed from V and 9 bases from J, the gap between germline ends came to 22 bases. In DNA form, the CDR3 reads TGTGCCAGCAGCGCGAAGGACGGGGGTCGGTTACCTGAGCAGTTCTTC. Protein product: CASSAKDGGRLPEQFF. Using reference TRBV9 and TRBJ2-1 for the parts outside the CDR3, the full variable domain is DSGVTQTPKHLITATGQRVTLRCSPRSGDLSVYWYQQSLDQGLQFLIQYYNGEERAKGNILERFSAQQFPDLHSELNLSSLELGDSALYFCASSAKDGGRLPEQFFGPGTRLTVL.

The rearrangement links TRBV3-1 (or the pseudogene TRBV3-2) to TRBJ1-1; possibly TRBD1 for D (6 bases). CDR1 and CDR2 (germline): LGHDT, YNNKEL (reference sequence). The CDR3 contains 12 residues. V lost 1 base and J lost 11, with 11 bases in between. The CDR3 bases are TGTGCCAGCAGCCAAGGGACAGCAAGGGCTTTCTTT. Translation: CASSQGTARAFF.

The gene calls are TRBV6-1 and TRBJ1-1; no clear D gene. Germline assignment: CDR1 MNHNS and CDR2 SASEGT. V lost 3 bases, J lost 7 bases, and 9 bases lay in between. The CDR3 length is 12 residues. CDR3 nucleotides: TGTGCCAGCAGTGACCTGAGGGATGAAGCTTTCTTT. Translated, it gives CASSDLRDEAFF.

V gene TRBV5-6 combines with J gene TRBJ2-5; D remains ambiguous. This CDR3 comprises 14 residues. Germline-derived CDR1 and CDR2 are SGHDT and YYEEEE. V was pared by 0 bases and J by 5 bases, with 11 bases between. The CDR3 region has the DNA TGTGCCAGCAGCTTGGGACACAGTACGGAGACCCAGTACTTC. Translating gives CASSLGHSTETQYF.

This rearrangement joins TRBV11-2 to TRBJ2-1; TRBD2 matches 9 bases. Germline-derived CDR1 and CDR2 are SGHAT and FQNNGV. The CDR3 runs to 14 residues. J was trimmed by 8 bases and V by 3 bases; bases with no gene match: 5. For the CDR3, the DNA is TGTGCCAGCAGCTTTGGCGGGGGGGCCCATGAGCAGTTCTTC. This gives the protein CASSFGGGAHEQFF.

The chain carries TRBV6-5 and TRBJ1-2; D possibly corresponds to TRBD1 (5 bases). CDR1 and CDR2 (germline): MNHEY, SVGAGI. Trimming cost V 7 bases and J 2 bases, with 14 bases left between them. The CDR3 is 14 amino acids. DNA for the CDR3: TGTGCCAGCACCCCCCAGGGAATGAACTATGGCTACACCTTC. Protein: CASTPQGMNYGYTF.

The CDR3 is CASSLGGEITDTQYF. The CDR3 nucleotides read TGTGCCAGCAGCTTAGGTGGGGAGATAACAGATACGCAGTATTTT. The chain combines TRBV11-3 with TRBJ2-3; weak D call: TRBD2 (5 bases). Trimming cost V 1 base and J 3 bases, with 11 bases left between them. The CDR3 covers 15 residues. Per germline, CDR1 SGHNT and CDR2 YENEEA.

The chain uses TRBV9 and TRBJ2-1; 7 bases map to TRBD1. Germline CDR1 SGDLS, CDR2 YYNGEE. The CDR3 covers 13 residues. J lost 5 bases, V lost 3 bases, and 2 bases had no gene match. The CDR3 loop reads CASSGTGDNEQFF. CDR3 nucleotide sequence: TGTGCCAGCAGCGGCACAGGGGACAATGAGCAGTTCTTC. Supplemented by reference TRBV9 and TRBJ2-1, the full variable domain reads DSGVTQTPKHLITATGQRVTLRCSPRSGDLSVYWYQQSLDQGLQFLIQYYNGEERAKGNILERFSAQQFPDLHSELNLSSLELGDSALYFCASSGTGDNEQFFGPGTRLTVL.

The CDR3 loop is CATSRLRQGKYEQYF. The CDR3, as DNA: TGTGCCACCAGCAGACTACGACAGGGAAAGTACGAGCAGTACTTC. The rearrangement uses TRBV15 and TRBJ2-7, with 7 bases identical to TRBD1. Trimming at V came to 2 bases and at J to 4 bases, leaving 8 bases not matched to a gene. The CDR3 sequence is 15 residues long. Germline V CDR1 and CDR2: LNHNV, YYDKDF (reference sequence).

CDR3 protein: CASSYSASSYNSPLHF. The CDR3 DNA is TGTGCCAGTAGTTACAGTGCGAGCTCCTATAATTCACCCCTCCACTTT. The V gene is TRBV19, the J gene TRBJ1-6; D gene ambiguous. V gave up 5 bases and J gave up 0 bases, with 11 bases separating them. The CDR3 extends over 16 amino acids. Germline CDR1 and CDR2: LNHDA and SQIVND (reference sequence). Looking up the rest from reference TRBV19 and TRBJ1-6 gives the full variable domain: DGGITQSPKYLFRKEGQNVTLSCEQNLNHDAMYWYRQDPGQGLRLIYYSQIVNDFQKGDIAEGYSVSREKKESFPLTVTSAQKNPTAFYLCASSYSASSYNSPLHFGNGTRLTVT.

The J gene is TRBJ1-1, the V gene TRBV4-1; a weak D match, TRBD1 (5 bases). Germline CDR1 reads MGHRA; CDR2 reads YSYEKL. V lost 5 bases and J 5 bases, leaving 15 bases between the germline ends. The CDR3 has 14 residues. The CDR3: CASSNGGFGTEAFF. The CDR3, as DNA: TGCGCCAGCAGCAACGGGGGGTTTGGTACTGAAGCTTTCTTT.

The chain couples TRBV18 to TRBJ2-5; no definite D call. This CDR3 contains 13 residues. Germline-derived CDR1 and CDR2 are KGHSH and LQKENI. With 0 bases removed from V and 5 bases from J, the gap between germline ends came to 7 bases. CDR3 loop: CASSPPARETQYF. The CDR3 DNA is TGTGCCAGCTCACCACCGGCGAGGGAGACCCAGTACTTC.

Only a few counts were recorded for this clone. The V and J genes are TRBV29-1 and TRBJ2-7, with 7 positions matching TRBD1. Germline V gene sequence: CDR1 SQVTM, CDR2 ANQGSEA. V dropped 5 bases and J dropped 2; count of bases not matched to a gene: 9. This CDR3 is 14 amino acids long. CDR3 loop: CSVQGTEDTYEQYF. CDR3 DNA sequence: TGCAGCGTTCAGGGGACAGAGGATACCTACGAGCAGTACTTC.

The chain employs TRBV9 and TRBJ2-7, with TRBD2 matching 11 bases. CDR1 and CDR2 (germline): SGDLS, YYNGEE. V lost 0 bases, J lost 4 bases, and 6 bases stayed unmatched. The CDR3 covers 16 residues. The CDR3 loop reads CASSVDASGGRYEQYF. CDR3 bases: TGTGCCAGCAGCGTAGATGCTAGCGGGGGGCGGTACGAGCAGTACTTC.